Sequencing of this T cell receptor (beta chain) was carried out in a study of breast tumors, draining lymph nodes, adjacent tissues. Findings and limits, study-wide: Luminal-like breast cancer showed significantly higher tumor–nontumor repertoire similarity than basal-like. Findings are consistent with lymph node origin and intratumoral expansion of most tumor T cells. Tumor repertoires ranked between lymph nodes and nontumor tissue in diversity, with V and J gene preferences.

In TCRdb, the multiplex PCR reads were re-called with MiXCR into one record per CDR3 protein. The sample has about 110,000 distinct CDR3 sequences; 30% are singletons. The lymph nodes were axillary draining lymph nodes from breast cancer patients. This clonotype was recorded many times. Its antigen is undetermined. The TCR sequence derives from a female donor with breast cancer. Some clones in this sample may be carry-over from other donors' samples. The specimen sequenced was axillary lymph node tissue.

The CDR3 nucleotides read TGTGCCAGCAGCTTAGCGGCCTACGAGCAGTACTTC. It translates to CASSLAAYEQYF. The chain joins TRBV7-2 to TRBJ2-7, with D hard to call. Germline V gene data show CDR1 as SGHTA and CDR2 as FQGNSA. The CDR3 length is 12 residues. V shed 0 bases and J shed 2 bases, with 2 bases lying between them. The full variable domain, completed using reference TRBV7-2 and TRBJ2-7, is GAGVSQSPSNKVTEKGKDVELRCDPISGHTALYWYRQSLGQGLEFLIYFQGNSAPDKSGLPSDRFSAERTGGSVSTLTIQRTQQEDSAVYLCASSLAAYEQYFGPGTRLTVT.